This entry lists 8 T cell receptor beta chains sequenced from one sample in a study of T cells in Graves' hyperthyroidism and ophthalmopathy. RNA transcripts provided the source from which TCR beta CDR3 regions were amplified. The HTBI primer set was used in a first-round RT-PCR of the TCR CDR3. TCRdb re-derived calls from the multiplex PCR reads in MiXCR, one entry per CDR3 protein. The table lists some 350,000 distinct CDR3 sequences, about 20% of them singletons, with 3% to 4% in the top ten. The sample taken for sequencing was blood. The receptors shown here come from a young woman with Graves' hyperthyroidism.

In this sample, this clonotype turned up a few times. The V and J genes are TRBV10-3 and TRBJ2-1; 8 bases align to TRBD2. Germline CDR1 ENHRY, CDR2 SYGVKD. The CDR3 is made up of 15 amino acids. V lost 11 bases, J lost 8 bases, and 17 bases stayed unmatched. This CDR3 reads CASTPGGGRSDEQFF. Written as DNA, the CDR3 is TGTGCCTCCACCCCGGGGGGGGGCAGAAGCGATGAGCAGTTCTTC.

This clonotype has ten or more counts. The rearrangement joins TRBV14 to TRBJ2-7; D ambiguous. Trimming pared 8 bases from V and 2 bases from J, leaving 19 bases between. The germline CDR1 and CDR2 sequences are SGHDN and FVKESK. This CDR3 spans 15 amino acids. CDR3 in amino acids: CASSTLDGGAYEQYF. For the CDR3, the DNA is TGTGCCAGCTCAACCTTGGACGGTGGGGCCTACGAGCAGTACTTC.

This chain links TRBV12-3 or TRBV12-4 with TRBJ2-7; D not resolved. This CDR3 spans 13 amino acids. V was trimmed by 5 bases and J by 2 bases, leaving 10 bases between them. The CDR3 spells CASSLPMAYEQYF. The CDR3 nucleotides are TGTGCCAGCAGTCTACCGATGGCCTACGAGCAGTACTTC.

In its sample, this clonotype was seen many times. This chain links TRBV6-1 with TRBJ2-3; 9 nucleotides match TRBD1. The J segment lost 1 base and the V segment lost 7 bases, leaving 3 bases of the junction unmatched. The CDR3 consists of 14 residues. Germline CDR1 and CDR2: MNHNS and SASEGT. The CDR3 loop reads CASNRDRGTDTQYF. The CDR3 bases are TGTGCCAGCAACCGGGACAGGGGCACAGATACGCAGTATTTT.

The rearrangement joins TRBV9 to TRBJ2-2; 7 nucleotides line up with TRBD1. CDR3 size: 15 residues. Per the germline V gene, CDR1 is SGDLS and CDR2 is YYNGEE. The junction had 14 bases not matched to a gene; V was cut back by 9 bases and J by 6 bases. The CDR3 DNA is TGTGCCATCACCTCCCGGGACAGCATGCCCGGGGAGCTGTTTTTT. It translates to CAITSRDSMPGELFF.

This clonotype has only a few counts. J is TRBJ1-1 and V is TRBV11-1, with D hard to call. Germline CDR1 SGHAT, CDR2 FQDESV (reference sequence). Trimming removed 4 bases at V and 1 base at J, with 22 bases between. The length of the CDR3 is 18 residues. The CDR3 DNA reads as TGTGCCAGCAGCTCATTTGAGTGGAAGACCAAAGCGAACACTGAAGCTTTCTTT. This gives the protein CASSSFEWKTKANTEAFF.

This clonotype was detected ten times or more. The chain carries TRBV7-3 and TRBJ2-2; no reliable D call. This CDR3 region has 15 residues. With 5 bases removed from V and 4 bases from J, the gap between germline ends came to 14 bases. Looked up from germline, CDR1 is SGHTA and CDR2 is FQGTGA. CDR3 nucleotides: TGTGCCAGCAGCCCCCGGGTCCCGGGCACCGGGGAGCTGTTTTTT. It translates to CASSPRVPGTGELFF.

Worth noting for this clonotype: Given a much more abundant clone one base away, this may be a read error. The chain employs TRBV6-2 or TRBV6-3 and TRBJ1-1; D remains unclear. The CDR3 has 12 residues. V gave up 2 bases and J gave up 4 bases, with 5 bases separating them. The germline gives CDR1 MNHEY, CDR2 SVGEGT. The CDR3 loop reads CASSYRPTEAFF. The CDR3 DNA reads as TGTGCCAGCAGTTACAGGCCCACTGAAGCTTTCTTT.